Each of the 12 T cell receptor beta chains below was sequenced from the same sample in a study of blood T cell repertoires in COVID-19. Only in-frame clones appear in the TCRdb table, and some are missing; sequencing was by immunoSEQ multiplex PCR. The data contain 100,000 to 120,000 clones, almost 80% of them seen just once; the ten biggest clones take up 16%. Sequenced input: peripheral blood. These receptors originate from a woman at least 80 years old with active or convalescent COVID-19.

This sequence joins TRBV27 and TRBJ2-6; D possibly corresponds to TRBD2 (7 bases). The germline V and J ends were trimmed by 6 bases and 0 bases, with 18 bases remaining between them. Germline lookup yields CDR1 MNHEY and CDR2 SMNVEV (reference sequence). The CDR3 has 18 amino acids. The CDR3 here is CASRTYRGGVSGANVLTF. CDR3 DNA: TGTGCCAGCAGAACATATAGGGGGGGAGTCTCTGGGGCCAACGTCCTGACTTTC.

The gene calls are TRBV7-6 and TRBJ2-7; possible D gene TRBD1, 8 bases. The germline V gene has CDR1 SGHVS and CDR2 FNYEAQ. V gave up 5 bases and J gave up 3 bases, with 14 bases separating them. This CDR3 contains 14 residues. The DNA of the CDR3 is TGTGCCAGCAGCCGAGCGGGACAGGACTACGAGCAGTACTTC. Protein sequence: CASSRAGQDYEQYF.

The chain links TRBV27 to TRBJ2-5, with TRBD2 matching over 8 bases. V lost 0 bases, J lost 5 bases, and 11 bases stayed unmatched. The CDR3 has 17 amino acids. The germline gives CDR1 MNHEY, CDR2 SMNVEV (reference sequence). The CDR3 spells CASSLSSAAGGRETQYF. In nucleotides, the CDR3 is TGTGCCAGCAGTTTATCGAGCGCGGCGGGAGGACGGGAGACCCAGTACTTC.

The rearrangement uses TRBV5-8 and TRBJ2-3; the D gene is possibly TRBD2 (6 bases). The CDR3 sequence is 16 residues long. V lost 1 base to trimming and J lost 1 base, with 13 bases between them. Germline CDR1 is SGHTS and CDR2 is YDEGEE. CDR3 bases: TGTGCCAGCAGCTTGATCAGGGACTCTGGCACAGATACGCAGTATTTT. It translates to CASSLIRDSGTDTQYF.

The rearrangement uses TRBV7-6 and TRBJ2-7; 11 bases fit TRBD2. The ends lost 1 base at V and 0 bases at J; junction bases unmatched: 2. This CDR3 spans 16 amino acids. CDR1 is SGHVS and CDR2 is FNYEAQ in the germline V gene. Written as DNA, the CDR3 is TGTGCCAGCAGCTTAGATAGCGGGAGGGTCTCCTACGAGCAGTACTTC. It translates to CASSLDSGRVSYEQYF.

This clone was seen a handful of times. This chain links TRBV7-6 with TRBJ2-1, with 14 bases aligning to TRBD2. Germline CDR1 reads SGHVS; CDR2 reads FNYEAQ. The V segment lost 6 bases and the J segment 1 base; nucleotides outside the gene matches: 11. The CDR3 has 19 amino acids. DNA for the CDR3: TGTGCCAGCAGTGACGGACTAGCGGGAGGTGAGAGGTCCTACAATGAGCAGTTCTTC. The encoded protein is CASSDGLAGGERSYNEQFF.

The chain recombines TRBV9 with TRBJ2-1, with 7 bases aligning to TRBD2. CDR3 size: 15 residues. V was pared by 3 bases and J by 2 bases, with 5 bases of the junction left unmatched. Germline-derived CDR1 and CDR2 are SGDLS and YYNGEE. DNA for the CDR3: TGTGCCAGCAGCGAGCGGGATCAGACCTACAATGAGCAGTTCTTC. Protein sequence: CASSERDQTYNEQFF.

CDR3 nucleotide sequence: TGCGCCAGCAGCTTGGGCGGGACTAGCGGGACGGATGAGCAGTTCTTC. It translates to CASSLGGTSGTDEQFF. The chain combines TRBV5-1 with TRBJ2-1; 13 bases map to TRBD2. Trimming took 0 bases from V and 8 from J; bases not matched to a gene: 5. There are 16 residues in the CDR3. Germline CDR1 is SGHRS and CDR2 is YFSETQ.

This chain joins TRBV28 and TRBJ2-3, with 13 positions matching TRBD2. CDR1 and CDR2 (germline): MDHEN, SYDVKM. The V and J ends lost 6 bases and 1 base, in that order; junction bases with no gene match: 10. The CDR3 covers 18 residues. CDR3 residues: CASSFPGTSGTRTDTQYF. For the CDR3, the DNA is TGTGCCAGCAGCTTCCCCGGGACTAGCGGGACCCGCACAGATACGCAGTATTTT. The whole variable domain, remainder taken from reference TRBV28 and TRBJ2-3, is DVKVTQSSRYLVKRTGEKVFLECVQDMDHENMFWYRQDPGLGLRLIYFSYDVKMKEKGDIPEGYSVSREKKERFSLILESASTNQTSMYLCASSFPGTSGTRTDTQYFGPGTRLTVL.

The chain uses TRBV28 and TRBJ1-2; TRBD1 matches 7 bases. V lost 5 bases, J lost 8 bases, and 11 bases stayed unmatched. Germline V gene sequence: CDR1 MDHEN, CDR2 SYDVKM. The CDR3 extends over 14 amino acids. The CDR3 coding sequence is TGTGCCAGCAGTGACTCCACAGGGGCCTGGGGCTACACCTTC. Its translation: CASSDSTGAWGYTF.

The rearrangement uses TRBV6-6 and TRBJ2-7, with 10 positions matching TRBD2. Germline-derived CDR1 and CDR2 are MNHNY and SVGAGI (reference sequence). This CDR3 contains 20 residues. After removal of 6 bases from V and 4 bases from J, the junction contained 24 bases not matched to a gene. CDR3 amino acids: CASSPRPGSLSGTSVYEQYF. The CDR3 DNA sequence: TGTGCCAGCAGCCCCCGTCCGGGCAGTCTCTCCGGGACTAGCGTGTACGAGCAGTACTTC.

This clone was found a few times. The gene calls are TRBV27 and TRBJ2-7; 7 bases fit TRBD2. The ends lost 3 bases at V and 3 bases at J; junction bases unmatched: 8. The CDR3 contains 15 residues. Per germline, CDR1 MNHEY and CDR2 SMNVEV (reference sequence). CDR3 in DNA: TGTGCCAGCAGTTTGCGAAGCGGCGGGAGCTACGAGCAGTACTTC. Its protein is CASSLRSGGSYEQYF.